This TCR beta chain was documented in a study of read filtering for tumor transcriptome and immune sequencing. Looking at the study overall: Per sample, TCR-region reads ranged about 4 to 11 million by IR-seq, about 85 to 1,400 by RNA-seq.

This clonotype was seen many times. Its antigen remains unidentified. Whole-study findings and limits: RNA-seq captured clonotypes less deeply and reliably than IR-seq. Sorted CD138-negative bone marrow cells were not purified T cells.

Looked up from germline, CDR1 is KGHSH and CDR2 is LQKENI. This CDR3 spans 15 amino acids. Trimming removed 3 bases at V and 5 bases at J, with 14 bases between. The library was built from 400 ng RNA with molecular barcoded adaptors for alpha/delta and beta/gamma chains. TCRdb itself ran the reads through MiXCR, one entry per CDR3 protein. The profile shows 37,000 or so distinct CDR3 sequences, roughly an eighth of them singletons. The source of this sequence is a donor at least 40 years old with multiple myeloma. The chain links TRBV18 to TRBJ2-1; the D is unclear. The sample consisted of a population of CD138-negative cells sorted from bone marrow. As DNA, the CDR3 is TGTGCCAGCTCACCCCCCAGAATTCCCCACAATGAGCAGTTCTTC. The encoded protein is CASSPPRIPHNEQFF.